These 11 T cell receptor beta chains originate from one sample sequenced in a study of blood T cell repertoires in COVID-19. Only in-frame clones appear in the TCRdb table, and some are missing; sequencing was by immunoSEQ multiplex PCR. The sample carries some 64,000 clones, 84% recorded once. Specimen: peripheral blood. Every receptor here comes from a man aged 55-75 years with COVID-19, enrolled during active disease.

The gene calls are TRBV11-3 and TRBJ1-1; 7 bases are shared with TRBD1. Losses at the gene ends were 5 bases for V and 8 bases for J; bases not matched to a gene: 11. The CDR3 covers 14 residues. Per the germline V gene, CDR1 is SGHNT and CDR2 is YENEEA. CDR3 sequence: CASSPGQDTGEAFF. The DNA for the CDR3 is TGTGCCAGCAGCCCAGGACAGGATACAGGAGAAGCTTTCTTT.

The chain carries TRBV30 and TRBJ1-5; D is unresolved. V was cut by 4 bases and J by 4 bases, with 11 bases left in between. The CDR3 is 13 residues long. From germline, CDR1 is GTSNPN and CDR2 SVGIG (reference sequence). The CDR3 spells CAWTRGDNQPQHF. In DNA form, the CDR3 reads TGTGCCTGGACTCGCGGCGATAATCAGCCCCAGCATTTT.

This clone was detected once. The genes are TRBV20-1 and TRBJ2-1; D remains ambiguous. Trimming removed 6 bases at V and 2 bases at J, with 5 bases between. The length of the CDR3 is 11 residues. Germline CDR1 reads DFQATT; CDR2 reads SNEGSKA (reference sequence). The CDR3 DNA reads as TGCAGTGCCGACACCTACAATGAGCAGTTCTTC. Translated: CSADTYNEQFF.

V usage is TRBV6-6 and J usage is TRBJ1-3; no reliable D call. The CDR3 has 14 residues. Looked up from germline, CDR1 is MNHNY and CDR2 is SVGAGI (reference sequence). V was clipped by 7 bases and J by 4 bases, with 14 bases between them. In DNA form, the CDR3 reads TGTGCCAGCACCCCCGCCGGGGTGGGAAACACCATATATTTT. Its protein product is CASTPAGVGNTIYF.

The chain carries TRBV3-1 (or the pseudogene TRBV3-2) and TRBJ1-4; a possible D gene is TRBD1 (5 bases). This CDR3 comprises 14 residues. Germline V gene sequence: CDR1 LGHDT, CDR2 YNNKEL (reference sequence). V was clipped by 3 bases and J by 1 base, with 6 bases between them. As DNA, the CDR3 is TGTGCCAGCAGCCAGGGGGGAACTAATGAAAAACTGTTTTTT. It codes for CASSQGGTNEKLFF.

The CDR3 spells CASKTGGTENQPQHF. In DNA, the CDR3 is TGTGCCAGCAAAACGGGAGGGACAGAGAATCAGCCCCAGCATTTT. V is TRBV28 and J is TRBJ1-5; TRBD1 matches at 7 bases. Germline V gene sequence: CDR1 MDHEN, CDR2 SYDVKM. V shed 7 bases and J 4 bases; nucleotides not matched to a gene: 10. There are 15 residues in the CDR3.

The chain recombines TRBV4-2 with TRBJ2-1; perhaps TRBD2 as D (5 bases). V lost 0 bases and J lost 4, with 13 bases in between. The germline gives CDR1 LGHNA, CDR2 YNFKEQ. CDR3 length equals 16 residues. The CDR3 nucleotides read TGTGCCAGCAGCCAAGATCGCGCGGGCCAGTACAATGAGCAGTTCTTC. Amino acid sequence: CASSQDRAGQYNEQFF.

The gene calls are TRBV2 and TRBJ1-1; the D is unclear. The germline V gene encodes CDR1 SNHLY and CDR2 FYNNEI. This CDR3 has 14 residues. The germline V and J ends were trimmed by 2 bases and 5 bases, with 12 bases remaining between them. The CDR3: CASSELGGRTEAFF. CDR3 sequence (DNA): TGTGCCAGCAGTGAATTGGGTGGGAGAACTGAAGCTTTCTTT.

V usage is TRBV21-1 and J usage is TRBJ2-7; TRBD2, the D gene given by the table, was not confirmed from the DNA. TRBV21-1 is a pseudogene locus. The CDR3 is 10 amino acids. The CDR3 DNA follows: TGTGCCAGCAGCAAAGGAGGGCAGTACTTC. It is translated as CASSKGGQYF.

The sample holds one count of this clone. This chain uses TRBV30 with TRBJ2-1, with TRBD2 identical over 7 bases. The length of the CDR3 is 14 residues. V dropped 5 bases and J dropped 12; count of bases not matched to a gene: 16. Germline lookup yields CDR1 GTSNPN and CDR2 SVGIG (reference sequence). CDR3 region: CAWDHLPRLATQFF. For the CDR3, the DNA is TGTGCCTGGGACCACTTACCCCGACTAGCAACGCAGTTCTTC.

This rearrangement joins TRBV28 to TRBJ1-5; the match to TRBD1 covers 7 bases. Germline V gene sequence: CDR1 MDHEN, CDR2 SYDVKM. The ends lost 6 bases at V and 6 bases at J; junction bases unmatched: 14. This CDR3 is built from 16 residues. The CDR3: CASRPGSWTGVQPQHF. The CDR3 DNA is TGTGCCAGCAGACCCGGCTCTTGGACAGGTGTTCAGCCCCAGCATTTT.